The 11 T cell receptor beta chains reported below all come from one sample, sequenced in a study of T cell responses to AZD1222 COVID-19 vaccine. Only in-frame clones appear in the TCRdb table, and some are missing; sequencing was by immunoSEQ multiplex PCR. This sample has around 130,000 clones, with approximately 88% found just once. Sequencing used peripheral blood, obtained 28 days after the second AZD1222 dose. The receptors come from an adult who received the AZD1222 COVID-19 vaccine.

The gene calls are TRBV28 and TRBJ2-1; TRBD1 matches 10 bases. This CDR3 is 16 amino acids long. The germline CDR1 and CDR2 sequences are MDHEN and SYDVKM. The V and J ends lost 6 bases and 4 bases, in that order; junction bases with no gene match: 9. CDR3 region: CASRREPGQGYNEQFF. The CDR3 nucleotides are TGTGCCAGCAGGCGGGAACCGGGACAGGGGTACAATGAGCAGTTCTTC.

The rearrangement uses TRBV5-1 and TRBJ2-2; 7 bases fit TRBD2. V lost 2 bases to trimming and J lost 6 bases; unmatched junction nucleotides: 4. This CDR3 is built from 14 residues. CDR1 and CDR2 from the germline V gene are SGHRS and YFSETQ. The CDR3 nucleotides are TGCGCCAGCAGCTTCACGCTAGCGGCCGGGGAGCTGTTTTTT. Translated, it gives CASSFTLAAGELFF.

A few counts support this clone. This chain uses TRBV24-1 with TRBJ1-1, with D possibly matching TRBD1 (6 bases). Trimming stripped 2 bases from V and 11 bases from J, with 11 bases between. This CDR3 has 12 amino acids. Germline V CDR1 and CDR2: KGHDR, SFDVKD. CDR3 loop: CATSDSGVGAFF. The CDR3, as DNA: TGTGCCACCAGTGATTCAGGGGTGGGGGCTTTCTTT.

This clone was recorded many times. V gene TRBV6-5 combines with J gene TRBJ2-7; D uncertain. Germline CDR1 MNHEY, CDR2 SVGAGI. The CDR3 spans 14 residues. Trimming shortened V by 10 bases and J by 2 bases, and 18 bases separated the two germline ends. CDR3 nucleotides: TGTGCCACCGCCCCAGAGACAAGAACCTACGAGCAGTACTTC. As protein: CATAPETRTYEQYF.

The chain links TRBV13 to TRBJ2-7; D may be TRBD2 (6 bases). CDR1 PRHDT and CDR2 FYEKMQ come from the germline V gene (reference sequence). CDR3 length equals 14 residues. Trimming took off 1 base at V and 6 bases at J, with 13 bases between the two ends. CDR3 amino acids: CASSLERAQGEQYF. The CDR3, as DNA: TGTGCCAGCAGCTTAGAGCGGGCGCAGGGCGAGCAGTACTTC.

This chain connects TRBV7-9 to TRBJ2-7; D gene uncertain. V lost 5 bases and J 0 bases, leaving 17 bases between the germline ends. In germline, CDR1 is SEHNR, CDR2 FQNEAQ (reference sequence). The CDR3 contains 16 residues. The CDR3 sequence: CASSPDGSASSYEQYF. CDR3 in DNA: TGTGCCAGCAGCCCAGACGGTTCAGCAAGCTCCTACGAGCAGTACTTC.

V gene TRBV4-2 combines with J gene TRBJ1-5, with D perhaps matching TRBD1 (5 bases). The CDR3 contains 14 residues. CDR1 and CDR2 from the germline V gene are LGHNA and YNFKEQ. The V end was cut by 0 bases, the J end by 5 bases, with 8 bases between. CDR3 bases: TGTGCCAGCAGCCAAGATACAGGATATCAGCCCCAGCATTTT. Its translation is CASSQDTGYQPQHF.

The chain recombines TRBV19 with TRBJ2-2, with TRBD1 matching over 11 bases. Trimming took 4 bases from V and 6 from J; bases not matched to a gene: 1. There are 14 residues in the CDR3. CDR1 and CDR2 (germline): LNHDA, SQIVND (reference sequence). The CDR3 DNA is TGTGCCAGTAGTACGGGACAGGGGGCCGGGGAGCTGTTTTTT. Translating gives CASSTGQGAGELFF.

The CDR3 DNA is TGTGCCAGCAGTTATATTAGGACAGGGGGGCACTATGGCTACACCTTC. Protein sequence: CASSYIRTGGHYGYTF. V and J are TRBV6-5 and TRBJ1-2; 10 positions match TRBD1. The CDR3 is 16 amino acids. Trimming removed 3 bases from V and 3 bases from J; junction bases left unmatched: 7. CDR1 and CDR2 (germline): MNHEY, SVGAGI.

This chain joins TRBV5-1 and TRBJ2-2, with D possibly being TRBD1 (6 bases). Germline V gene sequence: CDR1 SGHRS, CDR2 YFSETQ. This CDR3 comprises 13 residues. V shed 5 bases and J shed 5 bases, with 10 bases lying between them. Written as DNA, the CDR3 is TGCGCCAGCAGACAGGGTGAAACCGGGGAGCTGTTTTTT. This gives the protein CASRQGETGELFF. Full variable domain (rest looked up from reference TRBV5-1 and TRBJ2-2): KAGVTQTPRYLIKTRGQQVTLSCSPISGHRSVSWYQQTPGQGLQFLFEYFSETQRNKGNFPGRFSGRQFSNSRSEMNVSTLELGDSALYLCASRQGETGELFFGEGSRLTVL.

This chain uses TRBV6-5 with TRBJ1-1; TRBD1 matches at 9 bases. V trimming: 5 bases; J trimming: 3 bases; junction bases outside the gene matches: 7. The CDR3 is 15 amino acids. CDR1 and CDR2 from the germline V gene are MNHEY and SVGAGI. The CDR3 is CASSPRRTGDTEAFF. The DNA of the CDR3 is TGTGCCAGCAGTCCGCGGAGGACAGGGGACACTGAAGCTTTCTTT.